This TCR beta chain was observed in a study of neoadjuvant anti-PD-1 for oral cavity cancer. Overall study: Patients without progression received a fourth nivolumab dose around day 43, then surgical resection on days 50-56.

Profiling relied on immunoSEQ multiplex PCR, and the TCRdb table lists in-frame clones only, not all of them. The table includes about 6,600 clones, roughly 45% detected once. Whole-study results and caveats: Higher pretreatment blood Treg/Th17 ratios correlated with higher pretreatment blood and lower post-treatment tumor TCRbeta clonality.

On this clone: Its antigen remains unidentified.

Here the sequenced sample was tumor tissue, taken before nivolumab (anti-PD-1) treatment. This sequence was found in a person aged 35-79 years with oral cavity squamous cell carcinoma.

This CDR3 reads CASSFDPGTWRGLGEQFF. The DNA of the CDR3 is TGTGCCAGCAGCTTTGATCCCGGTACGTGGAGGGGGCTAGGTGAGCAGTTCTTC. The rearrangement uses TRBV7-9 and TRBJ2-1; D is perhaps TRBD1 (7 bases). V was cut by 3 bases and J by 9 bases, with 27 bases left in between. CDR3 length: 18 residues. The germline CDR1 and CDR2 sequences are SEHNR and FQNEAQ (reference sequence).